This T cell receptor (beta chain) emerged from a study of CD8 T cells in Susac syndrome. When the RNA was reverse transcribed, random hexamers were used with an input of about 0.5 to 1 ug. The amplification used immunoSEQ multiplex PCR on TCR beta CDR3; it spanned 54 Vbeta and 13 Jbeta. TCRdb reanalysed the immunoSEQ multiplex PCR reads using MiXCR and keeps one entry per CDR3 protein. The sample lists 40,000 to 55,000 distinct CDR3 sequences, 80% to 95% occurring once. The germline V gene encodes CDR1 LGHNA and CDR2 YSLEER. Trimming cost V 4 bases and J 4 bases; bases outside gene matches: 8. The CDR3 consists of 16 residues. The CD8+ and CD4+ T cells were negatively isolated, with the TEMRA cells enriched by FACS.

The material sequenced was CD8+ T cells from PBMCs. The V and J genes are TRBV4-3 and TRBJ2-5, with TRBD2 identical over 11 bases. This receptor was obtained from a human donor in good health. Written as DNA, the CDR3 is TGCGCCAGCAGCCCACGAACTAGCGGGAGCGGAGAGACCCAGTACTTC. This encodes CASSPRTSGSGETQYF.